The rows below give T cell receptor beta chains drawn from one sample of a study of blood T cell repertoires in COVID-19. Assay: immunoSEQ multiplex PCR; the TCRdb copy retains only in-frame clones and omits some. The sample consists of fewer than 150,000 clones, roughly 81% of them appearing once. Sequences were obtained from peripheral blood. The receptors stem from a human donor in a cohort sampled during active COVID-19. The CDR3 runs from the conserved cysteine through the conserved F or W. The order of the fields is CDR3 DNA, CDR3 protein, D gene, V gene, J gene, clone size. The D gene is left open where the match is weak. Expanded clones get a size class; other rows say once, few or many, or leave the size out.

DNA: TGTGCCAGCAGCCCGACTAGCGGGCCTTACAATGAGCAGTTCTTC
CDR3: CASSPTSGPYNEQFF
D: TRBD2
V: TRBV5-4
J: TRBJ2-1
size: NA

DNA: TGTGCCAGCTCAATGAAAGCAGGGGGCGGGGGCGAGCAGTACTTC
CDR3: CASSMKAGGGGEQYF
D: NA
V: TRBV18
J: TRBJ2-7
size: many

DNA: TGTGCCAGCAGCTCCAGACACTTCTCTGGAAACACCATATATTTT
CDR3: CASSSRHFSGNTIYF
D: NA
V: TRBV5-6
J: TRBJ1-3
size: once

DNA: TGTGCCAGCAGGGAGGCTACTGAAGCTTTCTTT
CDR3: CASREATEAFF
D: NA
V: TRBV6-5
J: TRBJ1-1
size: NA

DNA: TGCGCCAGCAGCTGGGGGGACAGGGCTGCCTACGAGCAGTACTTC
CDR3: CASSWGDRAAYEQYF
D: TRBD1
V: TRBV5-1
J: TRBJ2-7
size: few

DNA: TGTGCCAGCAGCCTGAGCGGGGGAGATGAGCAGTTCTTC
CDR3: CASSLSGGDEQFF
D: TRBD2
V: TRBV5-4
J: TRBJ2-1
size: NA

DNA: TGTGCCAGTAGTATCCGGCGGGGGTGGACTAGCACAGATACGCAGTATTTT
CDR3: CASSIRRGWTSTDTQYF
D: TRBD2
V: TRBV19
J: TRBJ2-3
size: once

DNA: TGTGCCAGCAGCCCCGACAGGGGGCGTACCGGGGAGCTGTTTTTT
CDR3: CASSPDRGRTGELFF
D: TRBD1
V: TRBV6-5
J: TRBJ2-2
size: NA

DNA: TGTGCCATCAGTGAGTGGGCCCTCGAGCTCGGAACTAATGAAAAACTGTTTTTT
CDR3: CAISEWALELGTNEKLFF
D: NA
V: TRBV10-3
J: TRBJ1-4
size: NA

DNA: TGTGCCAGCAGCCAAGTAGACGGAGTGAACACTGAAGCTTTCTTT
CDR3: CASSQVDGVNTEAFF
D: NA
V: TRBV4-2
J: TRBJ1-1
size: NA

DNA: TGCAGCGCGTCGCCGGGGGGAACAGATACGCAGTATTTT
CDR3: CSASPGGTDTQYF
D: TRBD2
V: TRBV29-1
J: TRBJ2-3
size: NA

DNA: TGCGCCAGCAGCTTGACGTGGGGGCGGTATAACGGGGAGCTGTTTTTT
CDR3: CASSLTWGRYNGELFF
D: NA
V: TRBV5-1
J: TRBJ2-2
size: NA

DNA: TGTGCCAGCAGCCAAGGGCAGGGGGCCGGAGGCTACACCTTC
CDR3: CASSQGQGAGGYTF
D: TRBD1
V: TRBV3-1/TRBV3-2
J: TRBJ1-2
size: NA

DNA: TGTGCCAGCAGTGATGACAGTAGCACAGATACGCAGTATTTT
CDR3: CASSDDSSTDTQYF
D: NA
V: TRBV2
J: TRBJ2-3
size: NA

DNA: TGTGCCAGCAGCCACGGACAGGGGATAGGTCAGCCCCAGCATTTT
CDR3: CASSHGQGIGQPQHF
D: TRBD1
V: TRBV6-6
J: TRBJ1-5
size: NA

DNA: TGTGCCAGCACCCAATTACAGGGTGGGGGTGAAAAACTGTTTTTT
CDR3: CASTQLQGGGEKLFF
D: NA
V: TRBV7-9
J: TRBJ1-4
size: NA

DNA: TGTGCCAGTAGTCCCAGCGGGGCTGCTGAAGAGACCCAGTACTTC
CDR3: CASSPSGAAEETQYF
D: TRBD2
V: TRBV19
J: TRBJ2-5
size: NA

DNA: TGTGCCAGCAGCCAAACAGGGCCCCCTGGAAACACCATATATTTT
CDR3: CASSQTGPPGNTIYF
D: NA
V: TRBV3-1/TRBV3-2
J: TRBJ1-3
size: NA

DNA: TGTGCCAGCAGCACTCGATCTTCCTACGAGCAGTACTTC
CDR3: CASSTRSSYEQYF
D: NA
V: TRBV7-8
J: TRBJ2-7
size: NA

DNA: TGTGCCATCAGTGAGAACAGGGTTTATGGCTACACCTTC
CDR3: CAISENRVYGYTF
D: NA
V: TRBV10-3
J: TRBJ1-2
size: NA

DNA: TGTGCCAGTCTACGAAGGGGATTGTACACCGGGGAGCTGTTTTTT
CDR3: CASLRRGLYTGELFF
D: NA
V: TRBV30
J: TRBJ2-2
size: NA

DNA: TGTGCCAGCCGAGCGGGGGCGTTTGGCTACACCTTC
CDR3: CASRAGAFGYTF
D: NA
V: TRBV6-5
J: TRBJ1-2
size: NA

DNA: TGCGCCAGCAGCTTTATAACAGGGAACTATGGCTACACCTTC
CDR3: CASSFITGNYGYTF
D: NA
V: TRBV5-1
J: TRBJ1-2
size: NA

DNA: TGCGCCAGCAGCTTGGTGGTAGCGGGGGCGGCAGATACGCAGTATTTT
CDR3: CASSLVVAGAADTQYF
D: TRBD2
V: TRBV5-1
J: TRBJ2-3
size: NA

DNA: TGTGCCACCAGTGATTGGAGTGGACAGCGAAGGGGGAGAAGCTCCTACGAGCAGTACTTC
CDR3: CATSDWSGQRRGRSSYEQYF
D: NA
V: TRBV24-1
J: TRBJ2-7
size: NA

DNA: TGTGCCAGCAGGCGACGGGCGGAGGACTATGGCTACACCTTC
CDR3: CASRRRAEDYGYTF
D: NA
V: TRBV6-5
J: TRBJ1-2
size: NA

DNA: TGTGCCAGCAGCTTAGGACAGGGTGTCACAGATACGCAGTATTTT
CDR3: CASSLGQGVTDTQYF
D: TRBD1
V: TRBV7-2
J: TRBJ2-3
size: NA

DNA: TGTGCCAGCAGTTACTCCGGGGGTGGCTACACCTTC
CDR3: CASSYSGGGYTF
D: NA
V: TRBV6-5
J: TRBJ1-2
size: once

DNA: TGTGCCAGCAGCGATCCGGGCGGGGGGGGCAGAGAGACCCAGTACTTC
CDR3: CASSDPGGGGRETQYF
D: TRBD2
V: TRBV3-1/TRBV3-2
J: TRBJ2-5
size: NA

DNA: TGTGCCAGCAGTTACCTGACTAGCGGGGGTGTCGGGGAGCTGTTTTTT
CDR3: CASSYLTSGGVGELFF
D: TRBD2
V: TRBV27
J: TRBJ2-2
size: few

DNA: TGTGCCAGCAGCTGGCAGGGAGGTAGGGAAGCTTTCTTT
CDR3: CASSWQGGREAFF
D: NA
V: TRBV5-4
J: TRBJ1-1
size: few

DNA: TGTGCCACCAGCCCCCTGGAGGGTGAACAGCCCCAGCATTTT
CDR3: CATSPLEGEQPQHF
D: NA
V: TRBV15
J: TRBJ1-5
size: NA

DNA: TGTGCCAGCAGCTTGGCGGGACGAATCGGGGGAGAAAACTATGGCTACACCTTC
CDR3: CASSLAGRIGGENYGYTF
D: NA
V: TRBV5-5
J: TRBJ1-2
size: once

DNA: TGCAGCGTTGTTGGGACAGGGGTTGATGAGACCCAGTACTTC
CDR3: CSVVGTGVDETQYF
D: TRBD1
V: TRBV29-1
J: TRBJ2-5
size: NA

DNA: TGCGCCAGCAGCCGAGTATCCCCGGGGGGGGCTAATTCACCCCTCCACTTT
CDR3: CASSRVSPGGANSPLHF
D: NA
V: TRBV4-1
J: TRBJ1-6
size: NA

DNA: TGCGCCAGCAGCCGACGAAATACTAGTAAGCAGTTCTTC
CDR3: CASSRRNTSKQFF
D: NA
V: TRBV5-1
J: TRBJ2-1
size: NA

DNA: TGTGCCAGCAGCCAAGACCGTACTAGCGGGGGGGTTTGGGAGACCCAGTACTTC
CDR3: CASSQDRTSGGVWETQYF
D: TRBD2
V: TRBV3-1/TRBV3-2
J: TRBJ2-5
size: once

DNA: TGTGCCAGCAGTTACTCGGAGTTGGCCTACGAGCAGTACTTC
CDR3: CASSYSELAYEQYF
D: NA
V: TRBV6-6
J: TRBJ2-7
size: few

DNA: TGTGCCAGCAGGGGAGGGTCACAGCCCTACGAGCAGTACTTC
CDR3: CASRGGSQPYEQYF
D: TRBD2
V: TRBV6-5
J: TRBJ2-7
size: NA

DNA: TGCGCCAGCGGCGAACAGGGCCGCGGGGAGCTGTTTTTT
CDR3: CASGEQGRGELFF
D: NA
V: TRBV5-1
J: TRBJ2-2
size: once